This T cell receptor beta chain emerged from a study of T cell responses to AZD1222 COVID-19 vaccine. Study results and caveats: Spike-specific TCR breadth and depth both grew after two AZD1222 doses. Baseline antibody screening turned up just a handful of seropositive AZD1222 recipients. Among spike-specific TCRs, nearly half reportedly target unmutated variant regions. Females outnumbered males among donors, who were mostly white British; clonal diversity was possibly underestimated.

The germline V gene has CDR1 MDHEN and CDR2 SYDVKM. The CDR3 is made up of 14 amino acids. The ends were cut back, 3 bases at V and 3 bases at J, with 12 bases in the middle. On this clone: Antigen: not known.

Here immunoSEQ multiplex PCR was the method, and the copy in TCRdb shows in-frame clones only, minus some. The table has 180,000 or so clones, about 95% seen once. The source of this sequence is an adult in good health. The chain employs TRBV28 and TRBJ2-7; either TRBD1 or TRBD2 may supply D (5 bases each). The input for sequencing was peripheral blood, taken on day 0 of AZD1222 vaccination. The CDR3 DNA reads TGTGCCAGCAGTTTTAGGGGAGTCGTCTACGAGCAGTACTTC. Protein product: CASSFRGVVYEQYF.